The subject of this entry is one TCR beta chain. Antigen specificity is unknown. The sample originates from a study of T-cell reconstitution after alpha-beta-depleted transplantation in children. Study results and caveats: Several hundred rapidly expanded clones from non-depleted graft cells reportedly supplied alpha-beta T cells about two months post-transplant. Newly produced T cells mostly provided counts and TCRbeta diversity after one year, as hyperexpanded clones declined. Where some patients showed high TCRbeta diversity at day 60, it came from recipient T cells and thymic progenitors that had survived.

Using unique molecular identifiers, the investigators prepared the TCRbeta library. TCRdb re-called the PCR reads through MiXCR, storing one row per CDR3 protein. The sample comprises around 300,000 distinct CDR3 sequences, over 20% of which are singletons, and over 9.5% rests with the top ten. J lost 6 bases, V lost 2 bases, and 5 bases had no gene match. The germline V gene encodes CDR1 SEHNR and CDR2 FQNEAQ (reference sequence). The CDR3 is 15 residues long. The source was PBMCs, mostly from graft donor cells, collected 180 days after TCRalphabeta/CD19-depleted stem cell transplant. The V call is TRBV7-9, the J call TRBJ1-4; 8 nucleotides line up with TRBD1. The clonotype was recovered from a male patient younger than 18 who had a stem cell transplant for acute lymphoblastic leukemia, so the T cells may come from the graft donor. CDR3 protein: CASSLRTGTDEKLFF. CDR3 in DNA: TGTGCCAGCAGCTTACGGACAGGGACGGATGAAAAACTGTTTTTT.